These 8 T cell receptor beta chains came from one sample sequenced in a study of shared T cell receptors in the human thymus. Only in-frame clones appear in the TCRdb table, and some are missing; sequencing was by immunoSEQ multiplex PCR. Found here are over 650,000 clones, 70% to 90% of them singletons; the top ten hold more than 0.009%. These sequences were also reported in another study, on human thymus T cells.

Sequencing used thymocytes. These receptors were collected from a boy under two years old with a congenital heart defect.

The chain employs TRBV27 and TRBJ2-2; D may be TRBD2 (5 bases). The germline CDR1 and CDR2 sequences are MNHEY and SMNVEV (reference sequence). V shed 6 bases and J shed 7 bases, with 9 bases lying between them. The CDR3 is 12 residues long. This CDR3 reads CASSYGVGELFF. CDR3 nucleotide sequence: TGTGCCAGCAGCTACGGGGTCGGGGAGCTGTTTTTT.

This chain connects TRBV6-5 to TRBJ1-2; D gene uncertain. V was trimmed by 8 bases and J by 6 bases, leaving 16 bases between them. From germline, CDR1 is MNHEY and CDR2 SVGAGI. CDR3 length: 13 amino acids. The DNA for the CDR3 is TGTGCCAGCCACGAACGTTCACAAAATGGCTACACCTTC. Translation gives CASHERSQNGYTF.

The chain uses TRBV30 and TRBJ2-1, with D possibly TRBD1 on 7 matching bases. With 0 bases removed from V and 3 bases from J, the gap between germline ends came to 12 bases. This CDR3 is built from 15 residues. The germline V gene encodes CDR1 GTSNPN and CDR2 SVGIG (reference sequence). As DNA, the CDR3 is TGTGCCTGGAGTGTACTCCAGGGGGGCTACAATGAGCAGTTCTTC. It encodes CAWSVLQGGYNEQFF.

The V call is TRBV6-5, the J call TRBJ1-3; D is possibly TRBD1 (5 bases). CDR3 size: 15 residues. CDR1 is MNHEY, CDR2 SVGAGI, per germline. The V end lost 4 bases, the J end lost 0 bases, and 10 bases lay between the germline ends. CDR3 amino acids: CASSLGGTSGNTIYF. The CDR3 DNA reads TGTGCCAGCAGTTTGGGGGGAACCTCTGGAAACACCATATATTTT.

This chain connects TRBV28 to TRBJ1-5, with 8 bases lining up with TRBD1. Germline V gives CDR1 MDHEN, CDR2 SYDVKM. With 3 bases clipped from V and 7 bases from J, the junction kept 5 bases outside the gene matches. This CDR3 comprises 14 residues. The CDR3 spells CASSFSGGEQPQHF. CDR3 in DNA: TGTGCCAGCAGTTTTTCAGGGGGCGAGCAGCCCCAGCATTTT.

This clone has just one count. The rearrangement uses TRBV28 and TRBJ2-7, with 9 bases aligning to TRBD1. Germline V gene sequence: CDR1 MDHEN, CDR2 SYDVKM. The CDR3 consists of 16 residues. Trimming cost V 1 base and J 3 bases; bases outside gene matches: 7. The CDR3 here is CASSLFSGQGIYEQYF. In DNA form, the CDR3 reads TGTGCCAGCAGTTTATTCTCGGGACAGGGTATCTACGAGCAGTACTTC.

The table lists this clone with a count of one. The chain is built from TRBV10-3 and TRBJ1-5, with TRBD1 identical over 11 bases. V dropped 4 bases and J dropped 7; count of bases not matched to a gene: 6. The V gene's germline CDR1 is ENHRY and CDR2 SYGVKD. This CDR3 has 15 amino acids. CDR3 DNA sequence: TGTGCCATCAGTGGCGGGACAGGGGGATTACAGCCCCAGCATTTT. It encodes CAISGGTGGLQPQHF.

The chain carries TRBV25-1 and TRBJ2-7; 9 bases are a match to TRBD2. V lost 8 bases to trimming and J lost 4 bases; unmatched junction nucleotides: 9. This CDR3 has 14 amino acids. Germline V lookup: CDR1 MGHDK, CDR2 SYGVNS. This chain's CDR3 is CASRGTSKQYEQYF. The CDR3 DNA sequence: TGTGCCAGCCGGGGGACTAGCAAACAGTACGAGCAGTACTTC.